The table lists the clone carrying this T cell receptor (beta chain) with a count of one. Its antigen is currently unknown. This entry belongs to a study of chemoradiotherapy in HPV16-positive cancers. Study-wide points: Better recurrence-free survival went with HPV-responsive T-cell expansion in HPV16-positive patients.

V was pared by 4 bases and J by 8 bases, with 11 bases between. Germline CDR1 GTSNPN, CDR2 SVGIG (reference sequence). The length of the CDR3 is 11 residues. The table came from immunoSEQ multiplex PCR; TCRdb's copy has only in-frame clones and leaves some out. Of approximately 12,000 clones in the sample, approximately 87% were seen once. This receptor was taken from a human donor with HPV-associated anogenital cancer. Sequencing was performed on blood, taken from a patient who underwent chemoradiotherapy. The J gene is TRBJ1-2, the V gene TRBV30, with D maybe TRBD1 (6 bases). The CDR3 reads CAWNFRGGYTF. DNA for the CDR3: TGTGCCTGGAATTTCAGGGGAGGCTACACCTTC.